The 27 T cell receptor beta chains given below trace back to one sample, sequenced in a study of naive and memory T cell subsets. The beta constant-region primer was an equimolar mix of two oligonucleotides covering TRBC1 and TRBC2. One entry per CDR3 protein results from TCRdb running MiXCR on the UMI-ligation and nested PCR reads. The sample consists of tens of thousands of distinct CDR3 sequences, about an eighth of them appearing once. Sample: effector memory CD4+ T cells from blood. Subset meaning: effector memory, CD45RA- CD27-. The receptor set was obtained from a human donor in good health.

There are a few counts of this clonotype. This CDR3 is CASSPGSQGPDTQYF. For the CDR3, the DNA is TGTGCCAGCTCACCAGGTAGCCAGGGCCCAGATACGCAGTATTTT. The rearrangement links TRBV18 to TRBJ2-3; maybe TRBD1 (5 bases). The CDR3 consists of 15 residues. Per germline, CDR1 KGHSH and CDR2 LQKENI. Trimming stripped 2 bases from V and 4 bases from J, with 13 bases between.

This clonotype was seen repeatedly, ten times or more. The chain recombines TRBV2 with TRBJ2-1, with D perhaps TRBD2 (5 bases). CDR1 is SNHLY, CDR2 FYNNEI, per germline. V dropped 7 bases and J dropped 6 bases, with 7 bases sitting between them. This CDR3 spans 11 amino acids. The CDR3 nucleotides read TGTGCCAGCATGCTAGCCAATGAGCAGTTCTTC. Amino acid sequence: CASMLANEQFF.

The rearrangement joins TRBV3-1 to TRBJ1-2; a possible D gene is TRBD1 (5 bases). The CDR3 is 14 amino acids. Germline V gene data show CDR1 as LGHDT and CDR2 as YNNKEL (reference sequence). The V end lost 6 bases, the J end lost 2 bases, and 13 bases lay between the germline ends. The CDR3 protein is CASRLQESNYGYTF. The CDR3 nucleotides read TGTGCCAGCAGACTACAGGAGTCCAACTATGGCTACACCTTC.

This clonotype was seen ten or more times. V and J are TRBV20-1 and TRBJ2-5; TRBD2 might be the D (6 bases). V was trimmed by 0 bases and J by 3 bases, leaving 11 bases between them. Germline V gene lookup returns CDR1 DFQATT and CDR2 SNEGSKA (reference sequence). The CDR3 loop spans 14 amino acids. CDR3 bases: TGCAGTGCTAGAGAGGGGCTAGCGAAAGAGACCCAGTACTTC. Its translation: CSAREGLAKETQYF.

The table lists this clonotype with many counts. V is TRBV5-6 and J is TRBJ2-5; D is possibly TRBD2 (5 bases). The CDR3 has 13 residues. Germline V lookup: CDR1 SGHDT, CDR2 YYEEEE. Trimming pared 4 bases from V and 9 bases from J, leaving 16 bases between. CDR3 sequence reads: CASSHSDAVSQYF. CDR3 sequence (DNA): TGTGCCAGCAGCCATAGCGACGCCGTGTCCCAGTACTTC.

This clonotype showed up just a few times. The chain carries TRBV4-2 and TRBJ2-2; TRBD1 or TRBD2 may be the D gene (5 bases each). CDR1 is LGHNA and CDR2 is YNFKEQ in the germline V gene. The V end lost 0 bases, the J end lost 2 bases, and 13 bases lay between the germline ends. The CDR3 has 17 amino acids. The DNA of the CDR3 is TGTGCCAGCAGCCAAGATCGGGGCGGAGACAACACCGGGGAGCTGTTTTTT. This translates into CASSQDRGGDNTGELFF.

The chain uses TRBV20-1 and TRBJ2-7, with D perhaps matching TRBD2 (6 bases). Trimming removed 0 bases at V and 5 bases at J, with 11 bases between. The V gene's germline CDR1 is DFQATT and CDR2 SNEGSKA (reference sequence). This CDR3 region has 13 residues. In DNA form, the CDR3 reads TGCAGTGCTAGAGATACTAGCATCCACGAGCAGTACTTC. This encodes CSARDTSIHEQYF.

This clonotype occurred a few times. The CDR3 DNA sequence: TGTGCCAGCAGCTTAGGCGGCGCTAGCGGGAGTACAGATACGCAGTATTTT. This codes for CASSLGGASGSTDTQYF. The V gene is TRBV7-2, the J gene TRBJ2-3; 10 nucleotides match TRBD2. Trimming cost V 1 base and J 3 bases; bases outside gene matches: 7. This CDR3 region has 17 residues. CDR1 and CDR2 (germline): SGHTA, FQGNSA.

This clonotype was counted at least ten times. The V gene is TRBV7-2, the J gene TRBJ2-7, with D hard to call. The length of the CDR3 is 14 residues. Germline V gene data show CDR1 as SGHTA and CDR2 as FQGNSA. V was clipped by 5 bases and J by 3 bases, with 14 bases between them. DNA of the CDR3: TGTGCCAGCAGCACACCCCCGTCCGTCTACGAGCAGTACTTC. Translating it yields CASSTPPSVYEQYF.

By sample share, this clonotype is medium-sized. The V gene is TRBV19, the J gene TRBJ2-3; D is undetermined. The CDR3 is made up of 12 amino acids. V was trimmed by 5 bases and J by 6 bases, leaving 9 bases between them. Germline values: CDR1 LNHDA, CDR2 SQIVND (reference sequence). For the CDR3, the DNA is TGTGCCAGTAGTCCTAGTGGGGATACGCAGTATTTT. Translated: CASSPSGDTQYF.

The V call is TRBV3-1, the J call TRBJ2-7; D not resolved. The length of the CDR3 is 11 residues. V shed 4 bases and J shed 5 bases, with 6 bases lying between them. Germline V lookup: CDR1 LGHDT, CDR2 YNNKEL (reference sequence). The CDR3 DNA sequence: TGTGCCAGCAGCCTCGGCCACGAGCAGTACTTC. It yields the protein CASSLGHEQYF.

This clonotype was picked up a small number of times. This sequence joins TRBV27 and TRBJ2-7, with TRBD2 identical over 7 bases. The germline CDR1 and CDR2 sequences are MNHEY and SMNVEV (reference sequence). The J segment lost 1 base and the V segment lost 3 bases, leaving 3 bases of the junction unmatched. The CDR3 spans 14 residues. This CDR3 is CASSLGTKSYEQYF. The CDR3 nucleotides read TGTGCCAGCAGTTTGGGGACTAAATCCTACGAGCAGTACTTC.

This clonotype has only a few counts. V gene TRBV7-6 combines with J gene TRBJ2-5; TRBD2 agrees at 9 bases. The V and J ends lost 4 bases and 5 bases, in that order; junction bases with no gene match: 14. CDR1 is SGHVS, CDR2 FNYEAQ, per germline. The CDR3 is 17 amino acids. The DNA for the CDR3 is TGTGCCAGCAGCTCTAACCGAGGGCTAGCGGGGATGGAGACCCAGTACTTC. Encoded protein: CASSSNRGLAGMETQYF. Filled out from reference TRBV7-6 and TRBJ2-5, the complete variable domain reads GAGVSQSPRYKVTKRGQDVALRCDPISGHVSLYWYRQALGQGPEFLTYFNYEAQQDKSGLPNDRFSAERPEGSISTLTIQRTEQRDSAMYRCASSSNRGLAGMETQYFGPGTRLLVL.

This clonotype was detected a few times. V gene TRBV12-3 or TRBV12-4 combines with J gene TRBJ1-1, with TRBD1 matching 9 bases. After removal of 7 bases from V and 3 bases from J, the junction contained 21 bases not matched to a gene. The CDR3 totals 19 residues. This chain's CDR3 is CASTGGLVWTGEEDTEAFF. The CDR3 nucleotides read TGTGCCAGCACCGGGGGGCTAGTTTGGACAGGGGAGGAGGACACTGAAGCTTTCTTT.

The chain couples TRBV19 to TRBJ2-5; unclear D gene. The CDR3 consists of 14 residues. Germline CDR1 is LNHDA and CDR2 is SQIVND (reference sequence). V was pared by 2 bases and J by 4 bases, with 11 bases between. CDR3 sequence reads: CASSISAPGETQYF. As DNA, the CDR3 is TGTGCCAGTAGTATATCGGCGCCGGGAGAGACCCAGTACTTC.

This clonotype was observed a few times. The V and J genes are TRBV4-1 and TRBJ2-7, with D unresolved. The germline CDR1 and CDR2 sequences are MGHRA and YSYEKL. The CDR3 runs to 15 residues. The ends were cut back, 1 base at V and 4 bases at J, with 14 bases in the middle. The DNA for the CDR3 is TGCGCCAGCAGCCAAGGGTACTCCCCGGAGTACGAGCAGTACTTC. Translating it yields CASSQGYSPEYEQYF.

The chain employs TRBV12-3 or TRBV12-4 and TRBJ1-2; D ambiguous. V lost 7 bases, J lost 2 bases, and 11 bases lay in between. The CDR3 length is 13 residues. The CDR3 region is CASTFRGNYGYTF. CDR3 coding DNA: TGTGCCAGCACCTTCAGAGGGAACTATGGCTACACCTTC.

This clonotype turned up a few times. The chain links TRBV4-2 to TRBJ2-1; possibly TRBD2 for D (5 bases). CDR3 length: 14 residues. Trimming shortened V by 2 bases and J by 6 bases, and 11 bases separated the two germline ends. In germline, CDR1 is LGHNA, CDR2 YNFKEQ. The CDR3 DNA reads as TGTGCCAGCAGCCAATTCCTAGCCTCCAATGAGCAGTTCTTC. This encodes CASSQFLASNEQFF.

In its sample, this clonotype was seen a few times. The chain uses TRBV10-3 and TRBJ1-5; 7 nucleotides agree with TRBD1. Looked up from germline, CDR1 is ENHRY and CDR2 is SYGVKD. V shed 11 bases and J 0 bases; nucleotides not matched to a gene: 7. The CDR3 extends over 14 amino acids. The CDR3 bases are TGTGCCGGGGGGGACAGCCTTAGCAATCAGCCCCAGCATTTT. It encodes CAGGDSLSNQPQHF.

The chain combines TRBV4-1 with TRBJ2-7; D gene ambiguous. CDR3 length equals 16 residues. The germline gives CDR1 MGHRA, CDR2 YSYEKL. Trimming took off 4 bases at V and 2 bases at J, with 18 bases between the two ends. CDR3 coding DNA: TGCGCCAGCAGCCGGAATCTTGACACCCACGCCTACGAGCAGTACTTC. This gives the protein CASSRNLDTHAYEQYF.

This sequence joins TRBV5-5 and TRBJ2-7; D is ambiguous. The CDR3 has 11 amino acids. Trimming left V 2 bases short and J 3 bases short, with 3 bases between. Germline-derived CDR1 and CDR2 are SGHKS and YYEKEE (reference sequence). The DNA of the CDR3 is TGTGCCAGCAGCTTTCACTACGAGCAGTACTTC. This gives the protein CASSFHYEQYF.

The chain has TRBV7-9 and TRBJ1-2, with a tentative D call TRBD1 (5 bases). Germline-derived CDR1 and CDR2 are SEHNR and FQNEAQ (reference sequence). CDR3 length equals 15 residues. V dropped 5 bases and J dropped 4 bases, with 17 bases sitting between them. CDR3 nucleotide sequence: TGTGCCAGCAGCCAGGGCGGGGTGGTTGCCTATGGCTACACCTTC. It specifies CASSQGGVVAYGYTF.

This clonotype came up a few times. This chain joins TRBV12-3 or TRBV12-4 and TRBJ2-7; D not certain. The CDR3 length is 12 residues. Trimming removed 8 bases from V and 3 bases from J, with 11 bases in between. The CDR3 loop is CASLPGGYEQYF. CDR3 sequence (DNA): TGTGCCAGCCTTCCCGGCGGCTACGAGCAGTACTTC.

In its sample, this clonotype was seen a few times. The chain carries TRBV28 and TRBJ2-7, with 7 positions matching TRBD1. J lost 2 bases, V lost 8 bases, and 6 bases had no gene match. The CDR3 has 13 amino acids. Germline V gives CDR1 MDHEN, CDR2 SYDVKM. The CDR3 DNA is TGTGCCAGCGGACGGGACAGAGCCTACGAGCAGTACTTC. Amino acid sequence: CASGRDRAYEQYF. The entire variable domain, with the rest obtained from reference TRBV28 and TRBJ2-7, is as follows: DVKVTQSSRYLVKRTGEKVFLECVQDMDHENMFWYRQDPGLGLRLIYFSYDVKMKEKGDIPEGYSVSREKKERFSLILESASTNQTSMYLCASGRDRAYEQYFGPGTRLTVT.

This clonotype was detected only a few times. The rearrangement uses TRBV5-1 and TRBJ2-3; D gene ambiguous. This CDR3 has 13 residues. Germline CDR1 reads SGHRS; CDR2 reads YFSETQ. V shed 0 bases and J shed 1 base, with 3 bases lying between them. The CDR3 reads CASSLERTDTQYF. The CDR3 DNA reads TGCGCCAGCAGCTTGGAGCGCACAGATACGCAGTATTTT.

A remark on this clonotype: This may be a read error, as it is one base from a much larger clone. The rearrangement uses TRBV11-3 and TRBJ2-3; D not certain. The CDR3 runs to 12 residues. Germline V gene sequence: CDR1 SGHNT, CDR2 YENEEA. The V end was cut by 4 bases, the J end by 5 bases, with 7 bases between. The CDR3, as DNA: TGTGCCAGCAGCTCGCACGGAGATACGCAGTATTTT. Translating it yields CASSSHGDTQYF.

This clonotype is medium-sized (0.01 to 0.1%). V and J are TRBV10-2 and TRBJ2-7; D may be TRBD1 or TRBD2 (5 bases each). Trimming removed 6 bases at V and 6 bases at J, with 18 bases between. The germline CDR1 and CDR2 sequences are WSHSY and SAAADI. This CDR3 is built from 14 residues. The CDR3 DNA is TGCGCCAGCAGCCGGGACGATCCATCCCTCGAGCAGTACTTC. The encoded protein is CASSRDDPSLEQYF.